The 9 T cell receptor beta chains below come from one sample, sequenced in a study of graft-versus-host responses after intestinal transplantation. These receptors' targets are unknown. Some clones are missing from TCRdb's copy, which holds only in-frame ones; the method was immunoSEQ multiplex PCR. The sample shows about 71,000 clones, about 94% of them seen only once. Here the sequenced sample was unstimulated CD8+ T cells sorted from spleen or lymph node cells, taken before intestinal transplant. These receptors were collected from a human donor who received an intestinal transplant.

The chain uses TRBV28 and TRBJ1-1; 7 bases are shared with TRBD1. V gave up 4 bases and J gave up 11 bases; unmatched junction bases: 13. This CDR3 has 14 residues. The germline CDR1 and CDR2 sequences are MDHEN and SYDVKM. CDR3 sequence: CASSSGAGQVKAFF. CDR3 nucleotides: TGTGCCAGCAGTTCAGGCGCAGGACAGGTGAAGGCTTTCTTT.

CDR3 bases: TGTGCCAGCGGATGGACAGGCACAACTGAAGCTTTCTTT. It translates to CASGWTGTTEAFF. V is TRBV6-1 and J is TRBJ1-1; 7 nucleotides align to TRBD1. Germline V gene data show CDR1 as MNHNS and CDR2 as SASEGT. The CDR3 length is 13 residues. Trimming at V came to 8 bases and at J to 5 bases, leaving 8 bases not matched to a gene.

The V and J genes are TRBV27 and TRBJ1-2, with no clear D. Germline-derived CDR1 and CDR2 are MNHEY and SMNVEV (reference sequence). The CDR3 is 15 amino acids. Trimming shortened V by 3 bases and J by 8 bases, and 19 bases separated the two germline ends. The CDR3 sequence is CASSFSIRHSGGYTF. CDR3 bases: TGTGCCAGCAGTTTCTCTATTCGACATTCTGGCGGCTACACCTTC.

The rearrangement uses TRBV28 and TRBJ2-2, with 7 positions matching TRBD1. The CDR3 contains 14 residues. CDR1 and CDR2 from the germline V gene are MDHEN and SYDVKM. Trimming removed 5 bases from V and 2 bases from J; junction bases left unmatched: 2. In nucleotides, the CDR3 is TGTGCCAGCAGTGACAGGGCTAACACCGGGGAGCTGTTTTTT. Protein sequence: CASSDRANTGELFF.

The chain employs TRBV7-8 and TRBJ2-1; 7 nucleotides agree with TRBD1. Trimming removed 1 base from V and 4 bases from J; junction bases left unmatched: 4. The V gene's germline CDR1 is SGHVS and CDR2 FQNEAQ. The CDR3 covers 15 residues. CDR3 in amino acids: CASSLEQGQYNEQFF. The CDR3 region has the DNA TGTGCCAGCAGCTTAGAACAGGGGCAATACAATGAGCAGTTCTTC.

The V gene is TRBV25-1, the J gene TRBJ1-1; D is unclear. Germline CDR1 and CDR2: MGHDK and SYGVNS. The CDR3 is made up of 15 amino acids. Trimming removed 7 bases from V and 6 bases from J, with 21 bases in between. CDR3 amino acids: CASTDFKGSVAEAFF. In nucleotides, the CDR3 is TGTGCCAGCACCGACTTTAAAGGGAGTGTTGCTGAAGCTTTCTTT.

The chain links TRBV6-4 to TRBJ2-3; D perhaps matches TRBD2 (5 bases). Germline V CDR1 and CDR2: MRHNA, SNTAGT. There are 13 residues in the CDR3. Trimming removed 6 bases from V and 1 base from J, with 8 bases in between. The CDR3 reads CASRDSGTDTQYF. DNA for the CDR3: TGTGCCAGCAGGGATAGCGGCACAGATACGCAGTATTTT.

V is TRBV30 and J is TRBJ2-1; 10 positions match TRBD1. V gave up 2 bases and J gave up 4 bases; unmatched junction bases: 5. The CDR3 runs to 15 residues. The germline CDR1 and CDR2 sequences are GTSNPN and SVGIG (reference sequence). CDR3 DNA: TGTGCCTGGAGTTCCGGGACAGGGGCTTACAATGAGCAGTTCTTC. Translated, it gives CAWSSGTGAYNEQFF.

The CDR3 DNA reads TGCAGCGTGGACTTACTGAACACCGGGGAGCTGTTTTTT. Its translation: CSVDLLNTGELFF. The chain joins TRBV29-1 to TRBJ2-2; D perhaps matches TRBD2 (5 bases). Germline CDR1 reads SQVTM; CDR2 reads ANQGSEA. The CDR3 extends over 13 amino acids. Trimming shortened V by 6 bases and J by 1 base, and 9 bases separated the two germline ends.